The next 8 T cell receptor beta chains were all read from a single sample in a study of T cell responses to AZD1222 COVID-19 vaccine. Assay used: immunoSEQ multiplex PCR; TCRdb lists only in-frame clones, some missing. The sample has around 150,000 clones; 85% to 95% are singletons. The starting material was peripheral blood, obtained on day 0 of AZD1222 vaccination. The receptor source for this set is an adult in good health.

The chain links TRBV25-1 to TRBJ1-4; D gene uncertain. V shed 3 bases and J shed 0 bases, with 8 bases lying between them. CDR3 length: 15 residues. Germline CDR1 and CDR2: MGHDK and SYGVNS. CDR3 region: CASSDEGTTNEKLFF. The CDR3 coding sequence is TGTGCCAGCAGTGACGAAGGGACAACTAATGAAAAACTGTTTTTT.

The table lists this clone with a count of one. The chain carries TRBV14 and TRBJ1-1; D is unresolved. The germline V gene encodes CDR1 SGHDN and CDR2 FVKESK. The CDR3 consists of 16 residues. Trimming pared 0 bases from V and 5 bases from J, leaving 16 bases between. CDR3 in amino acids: CASSQDPPWVYTEAFF. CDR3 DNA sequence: TGTGCCAGCAGCCAAGACCCTCCGTGGGTTTATACTGAAGCTTTCTTT.

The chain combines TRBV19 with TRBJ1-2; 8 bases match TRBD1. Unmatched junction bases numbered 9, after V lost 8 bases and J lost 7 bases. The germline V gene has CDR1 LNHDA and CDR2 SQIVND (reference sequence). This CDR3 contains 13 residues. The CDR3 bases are TGTGCCAGTGGGGACAGGCCCGCATCTGGCTACACCTTC. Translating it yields CASGDRPASGYTF. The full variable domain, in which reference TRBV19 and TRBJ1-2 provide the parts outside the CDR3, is DGGITQSPKYLFRKEGQNVTLSCEQNLNHDAMYWYRQDPGQGLRLIYYSQIVNDFQKGDIAEGYSVSREKKESFPLTVTSAQKNPTAFYLCASGDRPASGYTFGSGTRLTVV.

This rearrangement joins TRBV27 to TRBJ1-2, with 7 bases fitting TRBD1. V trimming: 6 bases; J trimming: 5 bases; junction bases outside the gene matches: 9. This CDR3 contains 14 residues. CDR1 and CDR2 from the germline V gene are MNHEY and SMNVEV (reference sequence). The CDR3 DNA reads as TGTGCCAGCAGCCAATACAGGGGAGCTTATGGCTACACCTTC. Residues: CASSQYRGAYGYTF.

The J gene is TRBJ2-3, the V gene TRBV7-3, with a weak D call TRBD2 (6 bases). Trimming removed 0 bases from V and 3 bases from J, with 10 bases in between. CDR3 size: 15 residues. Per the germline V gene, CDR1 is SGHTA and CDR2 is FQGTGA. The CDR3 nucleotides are TGTGCCAGCAGCTTAACGGGCGGGACTACAGATACGCAGTATTTT. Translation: CASSLTGGTTDTQYF.

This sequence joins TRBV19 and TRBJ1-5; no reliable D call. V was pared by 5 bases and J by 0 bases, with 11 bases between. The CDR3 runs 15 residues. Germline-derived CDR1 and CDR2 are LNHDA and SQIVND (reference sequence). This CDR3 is CASSEGDYSNQPQHF. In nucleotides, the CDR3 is TGTGCCAGTAGTGAGGGTGATTATAGCAATCAGCCCCAGCATTTT.

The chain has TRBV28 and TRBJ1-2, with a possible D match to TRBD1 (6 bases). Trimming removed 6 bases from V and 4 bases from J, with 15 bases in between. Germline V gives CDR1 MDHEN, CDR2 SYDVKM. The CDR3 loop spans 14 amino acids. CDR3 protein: CASSEQGRAYGYTF. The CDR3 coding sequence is TGTGCCAGCAGCGAACAGGGCCGGGCCTATGGCTACACCTTC.

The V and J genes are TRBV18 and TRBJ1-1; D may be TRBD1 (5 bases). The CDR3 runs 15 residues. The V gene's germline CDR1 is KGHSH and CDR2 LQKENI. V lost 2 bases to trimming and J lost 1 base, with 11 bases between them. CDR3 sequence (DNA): TGTGCCAGCTCACCAGAAACAGGAGGGAACACTGAAGCTTTCTTT. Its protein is CASSPETGGNTEAFF.